This T cell receptor beta chain is from a study of human T cells and chemical hapten exposure. About the study: Reading of the patch tests, which applied 0.01% DPC to the upper back, occurred at 6 days.

The time point is: pre-sensitization, week 0. The treatment was: therapeutic diphenylcyclopropenone sensitization with weekly scalp DPC. Alopecia patients between 18 and 70 years old and suitable for DPC were used as donors. TCRdb re-called the RACE reads through MiXCR, storing one row per CDR3 protein. This table has more than 250,000 distinct CDR3 sequences, roughly 8.9% appearing once. This clonotype occurred a few times. The sequences come from whole blood, collected in connection with sensitization to the hapten diphenylcyclopropenone (DPC). The clonotype comes from a middle-aged woman with alopecia areata. Some clones in this sample may be carry-over from other donors' samples.

The CDR3 DNA reads TGTGCCACCAGCAGTGCTCTAACCCTTGTTGACAATGAGCAGTTCTTC. As protein: CATSSALTLVDNEQFF. The genes are TRBV15 and TRBJ2-1; D is undetermined. V gave up 3 bases and J gave up 5 bases, with 17 bases separating them. This CDR3 spans 16 amino acids. Germline CDR1 LNHNV, CDR2 YYDKDF (reference sequence).